The rows below give T cell receptor beta chains drawn from one sample of a study of blood T cell repertoires in COVID-19. Sequencing was performed with immunoSEQ multiplex PCR; in TCRdb, only in-frame clones are kept and a portion is missing. Counted here are 150,000 to 200,000 clones, nearly 90% occurring once; the ten biggest clones make up about 0.58%. The sequenced sample consisted of peripheral blood. These receptors came from a man in his forties or fifties with acute or convalescent COVID-19. Both conserved end residues are part of each CDR3. A D gene is named only where the DNA matches it firmly. Rows give clone size only sometimes, using once, few, many, or a class for an expanded clone.

J gene: TRBJ2-1; V gene: TRBV24-1; D gene: NA; clone size: few; CDR3 DNA: TGTGCCACCAGTGATTTGTTGCGGGGTGAGCAGTTCTTC; CDR3 protein: CATSDLLRGEQFF
J gene: TRBJ2-2; V gene: TRBV20-1; D gene: TRBD1; clone size: NA; CDR3 DNA: TGCAGTGCTAGTAACACGGGACAGGGGGCTTTATCCGGGGAGCTGTTTTTT; CDR3 protein: CSASNTGQGALSGELFF
J gene: TRBJ1-1; V gene: TRBV2; D gene: NA; clone size: NA; CDR3 DNA: TGTGCCAGCAGTTACAGGAAAATGAACACTGAAGCTTTCTTT; CDR3 protein: CASSYRKMNTEAFF
J gene: TRBJ1-1; V gene: TRBV9; D gene: NA; clone size: NA; CDR3 DNA: TGTGCCAGCAGCGTAGGCCCCGACAGGTCTGAAGCTTTCTTT; CDR3 protein: CASSVGPDRSEAFF
J gene: TRBJ1-4; V gene: TRBV9; D gene: TRBD1; clone size: once; CDR3 DNA: TGTGCCAGCAGTGCCGGAGCAGGGGGCTATGAAAAACTGTTTTTT; CDR3 protein: CASSAGAGGYEKLFF
J gene: TRBJ1-4; V gene: TRBV12-3/TRBV12-4; D gene: NA; clone size: NA; CDR3 DNA: TGTGCCAGCAAGGGGGACGATCAAAAACTGTTTTTT; CDR3 protein: CASKGDDQKLFF
J gene: TRBJ2-2; V gene: TRBV6-6; D gene: NA; clone size: NA; CDR3 DNA: TGTGCCAGCAGTTACGATTTTAGAGCTGGGGAGCTGTTTTTT; CDR3 protein: CASSYDFRAGELFF
J gene: TRBJ1-1; V gene: TRBV15; D gene: TRBD1; clone size: NA; CDR3 DNA: TGTGCCACCAGCCACCCCCAGGGGGCCATGATTCTCTTT; CDR3 protein: CATSHPQGAMILF
J gene: TRBJ1-1; V gene: TRBV7-3; D gene: NA; clone size: NA; CDR3 DNA: TGTGCCAGCAGCTCGTACAGGAACACTGAAGCTTTCTTT; CDR3 protein: CASSSYRNTEAFF
J gene: TRBJ2-3; V gene: TRBV6-5; D gene: TRBD1; clone size: once; CDR3 DNA: TGTGCCAGTCGACAGGGGGGCGCTAGCACAGATACGCAGTATTTT; CDR3 protein: CASRQGGASTDTQYF
J gene: TRBJ2-5; V gene: TRBV6-6; D gene: NA; clone size: NA; CDR3 DNA: TGTGCCAGCAGCCCGGGCGGGGGCCCAGAGACCCAGTACTTC; CDR3 protein: CASSPGGGPETQYF
J gene: TRBJ2-3; V gene: TRBV11-2; D gene: TRBD1; clone size: NA; CDR3 DNA: TGTGCCAGCAGCTTGGACAGGGGAACAGATACGCAGTATTTT; CDR3 protein: CASSLDRGTDTQYF
J gene: TRBJ1-4; V gene: TRBV18; D gene: NA; clone size: NA; CDR3 DNA: TGTGCCAGCTCACCGGGAGGGAGTGGAGCTAATGAAAAACTGTTTTTT; CDR3 protein: CASSPGGSGANEKLFF
J gene: TRBJ1-1; V gene: TRBV4-3; D gene: NA; clone size: NA; CDR3 DNA: TGCGCCAGCAGCCCCCGTAGCCTTTTGAACACTGAAGCTTTCTTT; CDR3 protein: CASSPRSLLNTEAFF
J gene: TRBJ1-1; V gene: TRBV28; D gene: TRBD1; clone size: NA; CDR3 DNA: TGTGCCAGCAGTTTGATGGGACAGGGGGGCGAAGCTTTCTTT; CDR3 protein: CASSLMGQGGEAFF
J gene: TRBJ1-6; V gene: TRBV7-9; D gene: NA; clone size: NA; CDR3 DNA: TGTGCCAGCAGCTTAGTTCGCTCCCGGGGGAATTCACCCCTCCACTTT; CDR3 protein: CASSLVRSRGNSPLHF
J gene: TRBJ2-1; V gene: TRBV6-5; D gene: NA; clone size: NA; CDR3 DNA: TGTGCCAGCAGTATAGACAGTAGCTCCTACAATGAGCAGTTCTTC; CDR3 protein: CASSIDSSSYNEQFF
J gene: TRBJ2-7; V gene: TRBV6-5; D gene: NA; clone size: NA; CDR3 DNA: TGTGCCAGCAGGAGGGTAGGGCAGGAGTACGAGCAGTACTTC; CDR3 protein: CASRRVGQEYEQYF
J gene: TRBJ1-5; V gene: TRBV7-8; D gene: NA; clone size: NA; CDR3 DNA: TGTGCCAGCAGCTTTGAGGGTAATCAGCCCCAGCATTTT; CDR3 protein: CASSFEGNQPQHF
J gene: TRBJ1-1; V gene: TRBV5-4; D gene: NA; clone size: NA; CDR3 DNA: TGTGCCAGCAGCTTCGGAGGGTCGAACACTGAAGCTTTCTTT; CDR3 protein: CASSFGGSNTEAFF
J gene: TRBJ2-7; V gene: TRBV29-1; D gene: TRBD1; clone size: NA; CDR3 DNA: TGCAGCGTTGCGCGGACAGGGATGAGCGGAGCACCCTACGAGCAGTACTTC; CDR3 protein: CSVARTGMSGAPYEQYF
J gene: TRBJ1-1; V gene: TRBV13; D gene: NA; clone size: NA; CDR3 DNA: TGTGCCAGCAGCGCGGGACTGGATCGGCGAGCTTTCTTT; CDR3 protein: CASSAGLDRRAFF
J gene: TRBJ2-3; V gene: TRBV28; D gene: NA; clone size: NA; CDR3 DNA: TGCGCCAGCCAGCGGGGGGGACAGGGCGATACGCAGTATTTT; CDR3 protein: CASQRGGQGDTQYF
J gene: TRBJ2-1; V gene: TRBV18; D gene: TRBD2; clone size: NA; CDR3 DNA: TGTGCCAGCTCAGGACTAGCGGGAGGGCCCGAGATCGAGGATGAGCAGTTCTTC; CDR3 protein: CASSGLAGGPEIEDEQFF
J gene: TRBJ1-1; V gene: TRBV5-1; D gene: NA; clone size: NA; CDR3 DNA: TGCGCCAGCAGCTTGGCCCCTATCCCAGCCCGGAGCACTGAAGCTTTCTTT; CDR3 protein: CASSLAPIPARSTEAFF
J gene: TRBJ2-2; V gene: TRBV11-2; D gene: TRBD2; clone size: NA; CDR3 DNA: TGTGCCAGCAGCTTAAGCCCCCTGCGGGGGATCAAGAACACCGGGGAGCTGTTTTTT; CDR3 protein: CASSLSPLRGIKNTGELFF
J gene: TRBJ1-5; V gene: TRBV7-2; D gene: NA; clone size: once; CDR3 DNA: TGTGCCAGCAGCACAGCGGGGGCTAGTCAGCCCCAGCATTTT; CDR3 protein: CASSTAGASQPQHF
J gene: TRBJ1-4; V gene: TRBV19; D gene: NA; clone size: NA; CDR3 DNA: TGTGCCAGTAGTCAACAGGGTAATGAAAAACTGTTTTTT; CDR3 protein: CASSQQGNEKLFF
J gene: TRBJ2-3; V gene: TRBV18; D gene: NA; clone size: NA; CDR3 DNA: TGTGCCAGCTCACCTAATAGCGGCAGCACAGATACGCAGTATTTT; CDR3 protein: CASSPNSGSTDTQYF
J gene: TRBJ1-5; V gene: TRBV27; D gene: NA; clone size: NA; CDR3 DNA: TGTGCCAGCAGTAGGACAGTATCCCAGCCCCAGCATTTT; CDR3 protein: CASSRTVSQPQHF
J gene: TRBJ2-1; V gene: TRBV9; D gene: NA; clone size: NA; CDR3 DNA: TGTGCCAGCAGCGTACAGGGGTTGGTCAATGAGCAGTTCTTC; CDR3 protein: CASSVQGLVNEQFF
J gene: TRBJ1-5; V gene: TRBV27; D gene: TRBD1; clone size: NA; CDR3 DNA: TGTGCCAGCAGTCTACAGGGGTCGCATCAGCCCCAGCATTTT; CDR3 protein: CASSLQGSHQPQHF
J gene: TRBJ2-5; V gene: TRBV5-1; D gene: NA; clone size: NA; CDR3 DNA: TGCGCCAGCAGCTTCCAGGGGGGCCCCCGTCAAGAGACCCAGTACTTC; CDR3 protein: CASSFQGGPRQETQYF
J gene: TRBJ1-1; V gene: TRBV6-2/TRBV6-3; D gene: NA; clone size: NA; CDR3 DNA: TGTGCCAGCAGTTACCCACAGGTAAACACTGAAGCTTTCTTT; CDR3 protein: CASSYPQVNTEAFF
J gene: TRBJ2-1; V gene: TRBV13; D gene: NA; clone size: NA; CDR3 DNA: TGTGCCAGCAGCCGCGCGCTAGATTTTAAGTCCTACAATGAGCAGTTCTTC; CDR3 protein: CASSRALDFKSYNEQFF
J gene: TRBJ2-5; V gene: TRBV9; D gene: NA; clone size: NA; CDR3 DNA: TGTGCCAGCAGCGTAGCCGGAGGCCGTCAAGAGACCCAGTACTTC; CDR3 protein: CASSVAGGRQETQYF
J gene: TRBJ2-3; V gene: TRBV11-2; D gene: TRBD2; clone size: NA; CDR3 DNA: TGTGCCAGCAGCTTAGGGACTAGCGGCACAGATACGCAGTATTTT; CDR3 protein: CASSLGTSGTDTQYF
J gene: TRBJ1-1; V gene: TRBV18; D gene: NA; clone size: NA; CDR3 DNA: TGTGCCAGCTCAGGAGCCATGAACACTGAAGCTTTCTTT; CDR3 protein: CASSGAMNTEAFF
J gene: TRBJ2-7; V gene: TRBV10-3; D gene: TRBD1; clone size: NA; CDR3 DNA: TGTGCCACCGGTCACAGGGGCGACGAGCAGTACTTC; CDR3 protein: CATGHRGDEQYF
J gene: TRBJ2-7; V gene: TRBV28; D gene: NA; clone size: NA; CDR3 DNA: TGTGCCAGCAGTCCGCAGGGGCTGGCCCACGAGCAGTACTTC; CDR3 protein: CASSPQGLAHEQYF
J gene: TRBJ2-7; V gene: TRBV18; D gene: NA; clone size: once; CDR3 DNA: TGTGCCAGCTCACCGACTAGTGCCGTTTCTGTCTACGAGCAGTACTTC; CDR3 protein: CASSPTSAVSVYEQYF
J gene: TRBJ2-2; V gene: TRBV11-2; D gene: TRBD2; clone size: NA; CDR3 DNA: TGTGCCAGCAGCTTCTCCAGGACTAGCGGGAGCGTCGGGGAGCTGTTTTTT; CDR3 protein: CASSFSRTSGSVGELFF
J gene: TRBJ1-1; V gene: TRBV5-4; D gene: TRBD1; clone size: once; CDR3 DNA: TGTGCCAGCAGCCTGGCAGGGGGCCAGTACACTGAAGCTTTCTTT; CDR3 protein: CASSLAGGQYTEAFF
J gene: TRBJ1-6; V gene: TRBV18; D gene: TRBD1; clone size: NA; CDR3 DNA: TGTGCCAGCTCACCACAGACGCACAGGGGCCGGGATTCACCCCTCCACTTT; CDR3 protein: CASSPQTHRGRDSPLHF
J gene: TRBJ2-1; V gene: TRBV25-1; D gene: TRBD2; clone size: NA; CDR3 DNA: TGTGCCAGCAGTGAAATAGCGGGGGGAATCAATGAGCAGTTCTTC; CDR3 protein: CASSEIAGGINEQFF
J gene: TRBJ2-5; V gene: TRBV7-6; D gene: TRBD1; clone size: few; CDR3 DNA: TGTGCCAGCACACAGGGGGAGCAAGAGACCCAGTACTTC; CDR3 protein: CASTQGEQETQYF
J gene: TRBJ1-2; V gene: TRBV27; D gene: NA; clone size: NA; CDR3 DNA: TGTGCCAGCAGTTTTAGGGACGGGGGTGGCTACACCTTC; CDR3 protein: CASSFRDGGGYTF
J gene: TRBJ2-1; V gene: TRBV6-4; D gene: TRBD2; clone size: NA; CDR3 DNA: TGTGCCAGCAGTGACCTAGCGGGGGTCAAGAATGAGCAGTTCTTC; CDR3 protein: CASSDLAGVKNEQFF
J gene: TRBJ2-1; V gene: TRBV18; D gene: NA; clone size: NA; CDR3 DNA: TGTGCCAGCTCGAACGGCGCTAGCGCGTACAATGAGCAGTTCTTC; CDR3 protein: CASSNGASAYNEQFF
J gene: TRBJ2-2; V gene: TRBV5-6; D gene: NA; clone size: NA; CDR3 DNA: TGTGCCAGCAGCTTGGGGCCTACGGGGTCCGGGGAGCTGTTTTTT; CDR3 protein: CASSLGPTGSGELFF
J gene: TRBJ1-6; V gene: TRBV4-2; D gene: NA; clone size: NA; CDR3 DNA: TGTGCCAGCAGCCGGTTACAGGGAGATAATTCACCCCTCCACTTT; CDR3 protein: CASSRLQGDNSPLHF